The source of this TCR beta chain is a study of T cell changes during pregnancy in multiple sclerosis. The CDR3 length is 14 residues. Per germline, CDR1 SNHLY and CDR2 FYNNEI. Trimming cost V 7 bases and J 7 bases; bases outside gene matches: 9. Clones were sequenced by immunoSEQ multiplex PCR, and TCRdb holds only the in-frame ones, with some missing. The sample records around 80,000 clones, about 91% being singletons. The chain combines TRBV2 with TRBJ2-2; 7 bases align to TRBD2. The sequences come from peripheral blood, collected before pregnancy. The TCR originated in a female donor with multiple sclerosis, enrolled in a pregnancy study. The CDR3 region is CASTQRGNGGELFF. The CDR3 DNA reads TGTGCCAGCACCCAGCGGGGTAACGGCGGGGAGCTGTTTTTT.